This T cell receptor beta chain was recovered during a study of identical twins. Overall study findings and caveats: Sequences that were beta out-of-frame showed weaker excess twin sharing. Analyses of zero insertions could, in part, be confounded by invariant MAIT and iNKT cells.

This clonotype was seen a handful of times. Its antigen is undetermined. TCRdb redid the calling of the 5' RACE reads with MiXCR, one entry per CDR3 protein. Seen here are about 240,000 distinct CDR3 sequences, 10% to 15% observed once, and the top ten hold more than 3.5%. The germline CDR1 and CDR2 sequences are SGHNT and YYREEE (reference sequence). Trimming took 4 bases from V and 4 from J, leaving 16 bases between them. The CDR3 totals 15 residues. This sample was shared with a second study, whose subject was yellow fever vaccine responses in identical twins.

This chain uses TRBV5-4 with TRBJ2-3; D unresolved. This sequence was found in a woman between 18 and 29 years old in good health. Sequenced: memory (CD45RO+) T cells sorted from blood. This CDR3 reads CASSLVSGLADTQYF. CDR3 in DNA: TGTGCCAGCAGCCTAGTCTCTGGGTTAGCAGATACGCAGTATTTT.